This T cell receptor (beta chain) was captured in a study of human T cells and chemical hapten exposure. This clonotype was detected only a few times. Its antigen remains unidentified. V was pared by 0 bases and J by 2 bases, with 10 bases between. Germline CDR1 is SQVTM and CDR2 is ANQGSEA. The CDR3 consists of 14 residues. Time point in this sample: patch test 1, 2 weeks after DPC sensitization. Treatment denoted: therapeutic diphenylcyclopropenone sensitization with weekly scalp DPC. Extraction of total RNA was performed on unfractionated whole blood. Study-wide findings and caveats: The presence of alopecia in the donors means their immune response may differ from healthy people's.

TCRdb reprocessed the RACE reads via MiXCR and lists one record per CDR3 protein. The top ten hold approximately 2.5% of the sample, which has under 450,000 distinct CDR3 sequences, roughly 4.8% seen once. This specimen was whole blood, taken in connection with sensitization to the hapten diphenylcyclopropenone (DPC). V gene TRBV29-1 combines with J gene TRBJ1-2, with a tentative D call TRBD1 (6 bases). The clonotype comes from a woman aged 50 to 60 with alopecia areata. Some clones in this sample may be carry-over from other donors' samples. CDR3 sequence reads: CSVEDRGGNYGYTF. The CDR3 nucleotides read TGCAGCGTTGAAGACAGGGGCGGCAACTATGGCTACACCTTC.